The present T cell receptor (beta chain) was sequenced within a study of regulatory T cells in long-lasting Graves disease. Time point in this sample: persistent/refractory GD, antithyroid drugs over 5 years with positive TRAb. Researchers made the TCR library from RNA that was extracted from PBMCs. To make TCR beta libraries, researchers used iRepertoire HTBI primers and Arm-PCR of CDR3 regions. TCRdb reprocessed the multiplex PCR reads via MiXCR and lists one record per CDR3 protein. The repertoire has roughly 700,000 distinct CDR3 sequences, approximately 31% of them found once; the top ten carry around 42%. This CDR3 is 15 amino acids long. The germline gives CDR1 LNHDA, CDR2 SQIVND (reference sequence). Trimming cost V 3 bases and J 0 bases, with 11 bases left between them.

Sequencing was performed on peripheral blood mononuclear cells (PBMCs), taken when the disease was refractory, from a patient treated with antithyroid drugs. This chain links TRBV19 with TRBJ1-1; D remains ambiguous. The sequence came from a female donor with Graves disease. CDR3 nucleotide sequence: TGTGCCAGTAGTATCGCTCCCAGGATGAACACTGAAGCTTTCTTT. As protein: CASSIAPRMNTEAFF.